Below, 21 T cell receptor beta chains from the same sample are listed, as sequenced in a study of T cell responses to AZD1222 COVID-19 vaccine. Some clones are missing from TCRdb's copy, which holds only in-frame ones; the method was immunoSEQ multiplex PCR. This sample has more than 110,000 clones, with about nine tenths found just once. The sequenced sample was peripheral blood, obtained 28 days after the second AZD1222 dose. The receptor set was obtained from an adult who received the AZD1222 COVID-19 vaccine.

The chain employs TRBV15 and TRBJ2-3; a weak D match, TRBD1 (6 bases). Germline V gene sequence: CDR1 LNHNV, CDR2 YYDKDF (reference sequence). The CDR3 sequence is 17 residues long. Trimming took off 0 bases at V and 0 bases at J, with 13 bases between the two ends. This chain's CDR3 is CATSRDLTGKSTDTQYF. The CDR3 bases are TGTGCCACCAGCAGAGATCTGACAGGAAAAAGCACAGATACGCAGTATTTT.

The chain employs TRBV18 and TRBJ1-2; 12 bases fit TRBD1. Germline V lookup: CDR1 KGHSH, CDR2 LQKENI. The V and J ends lost 3 bases and 4 bases, in that order; junction bases with no gene match: 15. The CDR3 spans 19 residues. The CDR3: CASSPPGGQGALRSYGYTF. Here the CDR3 DNA reads TGTGCCAGCTCACCCCCAGGGGGACAGGGGGCTTTACGGAGCTATGGCTACACCTTC.

The V call is TRBV7-9, the J call TRBJ2-7; TRBD1 matches 10 bases. V trimming: 3 bases; J trimming: 2 bases; junction bases outside the gene matches: 1. The germline gives CDR1 SEHNR, CDR2 FQNEAQ (reference sequence). This CDR3 contains 14 residues. The CDR3, as DNA: TGTGCCAGCAGCTTGGGACAGGGGACCTACGAGCAGTACTTC. Amino acid sequence: CASSLGQGTYEQYF. Variable domain in full (rest from reference TRBV7-9 and TRBJ2-7): DTGVSQNPRHKITKRGQNVTFRCDPISEHNRLYWYRQTLGQGPEFLTYFQNEAQLEKSRLLSDRFSAERPKGSFSTLEIQRTEQGDSAMYLCASSLGQGTYEQYFGPGTRLTVT.

This clone has a handful of counts. The rearrangement uses TRBV7-2 and TRBJ2-1; D not certain. Germline values: CDR1 SGHTA, CDR2 FQGNSA. This CDR3 is 15 amino acids long. Trimming removed 4 bases at V and 0 bases at J, with 10 bases between. The CDR3 protein is CASSSKWGSYNEQFF. CDR3 nucleotides: TGTGCCAGCAGCTCAAAATGGGGCTCCTACAATGAGCAGTTCTTC.

This clone was detected a few times. The rearrangement joins TRBV15 to TRBJ1-5, with TRBD1 matching over 9 bases. V dropped 5 bases and J dropped 2; count of bases not matched to a gene: 7. The germline CDR1 and CDR2 sequences are LNHNV and YYDKDF (reference sequence). This CDR3 comprises 16 residues. The CDR3 here is CATSGRDRDRNQPQHF. As DNA, the CDR3 is TGTGCCACCAGCGGCCGGGACAGGGATCGCAATCAGCCCCAGCATTTT.

This sequence joins TRBV28 and TRBJ2-7, with TRBD1 matching 8 bases. J gave up 3 bases and V 3 bases, and 1 base lay outside the gene matches. The CDR3 is 13 amino acids. The V gene's germline CDR1 is MDHEN and CDR2 SYDVKM. CDR3: CASSLGQDYEQYF. In DNA, the CDR3 is TGTGCCAGCAGTTTGGGACAGGACTACGAGCAGTACTTC.

The chain joins TRBV30 to TRBJ2-1; D tentatively reads TRBD1 or TRBD2 (5 bases each). This CDR3 has 15 residues. The germline gives CDR1 GTSNPN, CDR2 SVGIG (reference sequence). V shed 3 bases and J shed 4 bases, with 16 bases lying between them. The CDR3 bases are TGTGCCTGGAGCTACCTAATGAGGGGTTACAATGAGCAGTTCTTC. The encoded protein is CAWSYLMRGYNEQFF.

The chain carries TRBV18 and TRBJ1-1; TRBD1 agrees at 7 bases. Unmatched junction bases numbered 8, after V lost 3 bases and J lost 4 bases. The CDR3 is 15 residues long. Germline CDR1 KGHSH, CDR2 LQKENI. This chain's CDR3 is CASSPQETGSTEAFF. The CDR3 DNA is TGTGCCAGCTCACCCCAGGAGACAGGGTCCACTGAAGCTTTCTTT.

The gene calls are TRBV5-1 and TRBJ2-7; TRBD2 aligns across 13 bases. This CDR3 is built from 17 residues. The germline V gene encodes CDR1 SGHRS and CDR2 YFSETQ. V dropped 7 bases and J dropped 2; count of bases not matched to a gene: 12. CDR3 sequence: CASSRGLAGVGPYEQYF. The DNA of the CDR3 is TGCGCCAGCTCCCGAGGACTAGCGGGAGTGGGCCCCTACGAGCAGTACTTC.

The V and J genes are TRBV11-2 and TRBJ2-7, with D maybe TRBD2 (5 bases). The CDR3 loop spans 16 amino acids. V lost 4 bases to trimming and J lost 7 bases, with 23 bases between them. Germline V CDR1 and CDR2: SGHAT, FQNNGV. CDR3 nucleotide sequence: TGTGCCAGCAGCTCCCCCCGGGGTAGCACTACCATGGAGCAGTACTTC. Translated, it gives CASSSPRGSTTMEQYF. Filled out from reference TRBV11-2 and TRBJ2-7, the complete variable domain reads EAGVAQSPRYKIIEKRQSVAFWCNPISGHATLYWYQQILGQGPKLLIQFQNNGVVDDSQLPKDRFSAERLKGVDSTLKIQPAKLEDSAVYLCASSSPRGSTTMEQYFGPGTRLTVT.

CDR3 region: CASTTGIQETQYF. In DNA form, the CDR3 reads TGTGCCAGCACCACGGGTATCCAAGAGACCCAGTACTTC. J is TRBJ2-5 and V is TRBV2; D unclear. Germline V gene lookup returns CDR1 SNHLY and CDR2 FYNNEI. This CDR3 region has 13 residues. With 7 bases removed from V and 1 base from J, the gap between germline ends came to 10 bases.

The chain is built from TRBV20-1 and TRBJ1-2; D ambiguous. This CDR3 is 10 amino acids long. V was shortened by 4 bases and J by 8 bases, with 8 bases between the two germline ends. Germline values: CDR1 DFQATT, CDR2 SNEGSKA (reference sequence). The CDR3 protein is CSANDRGYTF. DNA of the CDR3: TGCAGTGCTAACGATAGGGGCTACACCTTC.

The rearrangement uses TRBV29-1 and TRBJ2-1, with 7 bases matching TRBD2. The germline CDR1 and CDR2 sequences are SQVTM and ANQGSEA. This CDR3 region has 17 residues. The trim removed 0 bases at V and 2 bases at J, leaving 10 bases unmatched. The CDR3 here is CSVEEVGGSSTYNEQFF. The CDR3 DNA sequence: TGCAGCGTTGAAGAAGTCGGCGGGAGTTCCACCTACAATGAGCAGTTCTTC.

This rearrangement joins TRBV6-5 to TRBJ2-7; D may be TRBD1 (6 bases). The V end was cut by 5 bases, the J end by 2 bases, with 13 bases between. The CDR3 spans 14 residues. The V gene's germline CDR1 is MNHEY and CDR2 SVGAGI. Here the CDR3 DNA reads TGTGCCAGCAGTCCCCAGGGGCCCGCCTACGAGCAGTACTTC. As protein: CASSPQGPAYEQYF.

This chain joins TRBV29-1 and TRBJ1-3; 8 bases agree with TRBD1. J gave up 4 bases and V 6 bases, and 5 bases lay outside the gene matches. The CDR3 is made up of 13 amino acids. Germline-derived CDR1 and CDR2 are SQVTM and ANQGSEA. CDR3 bases: TGCAGCGTGGCGACAGGGGACGGAAACACCATATATTTT. Translating it yields CSVATGDGNTIYF.

Written as DNA, the CDR3 is TGTGCCTGGAGTGGACCGGGACAGCGGTACTATGGCTACACCTTC. It is translated as CAWSGPGQRYYGYTF. The rearrangement joins TRBV30 to TRBJ1-2, with 7 bases lining up with TRBD1. Germline CDR1 is GTSNPN and CDR2 is SVGIG (reference sequence). The CDR3 consists of 15 residues. V lost 1 base to trimming and J lost 3 bases; unmatched junction nucleotides: 8. The full variable domain, with the rest looked up from reference TRBV30 and TRBJ1-2, is SQTIHQWPATLVQPVGSPLSLECTVEGTSNPNLYWYRQAAGRGLQLLFYSVGIGQISSEVPQNLSASRPQDRQFILSSKKLLLSDSGFYLCAWSGPGQRYYGYTFGSGTRLTVV.

The chain employs TRBV28 and TRBJ1-4; D uncertain. The V gene's germline CDR1 is MDHEN and CDR2 SYDVKM. CDR3 length: 14 residues. Trimming removed 3 bases at V and 4 bases at J, with 9 bases between. CDR3 loop: CASSLSEINEKLFF. The DNA for the CDR3 is TGTGCCAGCAGTTTGTCGGAGATTAATGAAAAACTGTTTTTT.

This clone was counted a single time. The chain has TRBV18 and TRBJ2-1, with 11 bases fitting TRBD2. Trimming took 6 bases from V and 6 from J; bases not matched to a gene: 10. Germline CDR1 KGHSH, CDR2 LQKENI. The CDR3 covers 16 residues. The CDR3 DNA reads TGTGCCAGCTCCCCCTCTACTAGCGGGAGAGTCAATGAGCAGTTCTTC. It codes for CASSPSTSGRVNEQFF. Looking up the rest from reference TRBV18 and TRBJ2-1 gives the full variable domain: NAGVMQNPRHLVRRRGQEARLRCSPMKGHSHVYWYRQLPEEGLKFMVYLQKENIIDESGMPKERFSAEFPKEGPSILRIQQVVRGDSAAYFCASSPSTSGRVNEQFFGPGTRLTVL.

This chain connects TRBV12-3 or TRBV12-4 to TRBJ1-2; tentative D call: TRBD1 (5 bases). V was pared by 4 bases and J by 5 bases, with 11 bases between. The CDR3 runs to 13 residues. CDR3 DNA sequence: TGTGCCAGCAGTTCCGGGACCGTATATGGCTACACCTTC. Its translation is CASSSGTVYGYTF.

V and J are TRBV9 and TRBJ2-2; 11 nucleotides line up with TRBD2. The length of the CDR3 is 17 residues. The J segment lost 4 bases and the V segment lost 4 bases, leaving 9 bases of the junction unmatched. Germline V CDR1 and CDR2: SGDLS, YYNGEE. The CDR3 region is CASSFGGLAGTTGELFF. DNA of the CDR3: TGTGCCAGCAGCTTCGGAGGACTAGCGGGTACCACCGGGGAGCTGTTTTTT.

V and J are TRBV5-6 and TRBJ1-5; possibly TRBD1 for D (5 bases). V was pared by 4 bases and J by 0 bases, with 20 bases between. Germline lookup yields CDR1 SGHDT and CDR2 YYEEEE. The CDR3 is 18 amino acids. CDR3 in amino acids: CASSKRQSGSYSNQPQHF. The DNA of the CDR3 is TGTGCCAGCAGCAAGCGACAGTCAGGGTCCTATAGCAATCAGCCCCAGCATTTT.